This passage covers 15 T cell receptor beta chains from one sample sequenced in a study of persistence of HIV-infected CD4 T cells. Their antigens are not known. Sequencing used immunoSEQ version 4 in survey mode. Only in-frame clones appear in the TCRdb table, and some are missing; sequencing was by immunoSEQ multiplex PCR. The sample consists of under 50,000 clones, 80% to 90% of them appearing once. Nonspecific anti-CD3/anti-CD28 bead stimulation represents the broad CD4+ T cell repertoire. Responding CD4+ T cells were sorted by upregulation of both CD40 ligand and CD69. This sample comprised CD4+ T cells sorted from PBMCs after roughly 18-hour stimulation, obtained from a patient who received antiretroviral therapy. The source is an adult woman with HIV who was CMV-seropositive.

A note on this clone: The junction shows a germline mismatch at one end, possibly a read error. The chain links TRBV6-5 to TRBJ2-1; 13 bases map to TRBD2. CDR1 MNHEY and CDR2 SVGAGI come from the germline V gene. The CDR3 is 12 amino acids. Written as DNA, the CDR3 is TGTGCCAGCAGTAAACTAGCGGGAGGGCGGGTCTTC. It specifies CASSKLAGGRVF.

This clone was recorded once. J is TRBJ1-1 and V is TRBV9; D might be TRBD1 (6 bases). V dropped 1 base and J dropped 1 base, with 8 bases sitting between them. Germline lookup yields CDR1 SGDLS and CDR2 YYNGEE. CDR3 length: 14 amino acids. CDR3 residues: CASSVLTGNTEAFF. CDR3 nucleotide sequence: TGTGCCAGCAGCGTATTGACAGGGAACACTGAAGCTTTCTTT.

The chain carries TRBV27 and TRBJ2-3, with 9 bases that match TRBD1. The V segment lost 3 bases and the J segment 3 bases; nucleotides outside the gene matches: 7. The CDR3 covers 16 residues. The germline CDR1 and CDR2 sequences are MNHEY and SMNVEV (reference sequence). The CDR3 nucleotides are TGTGCCAGCAGTTTTGAAGGGACAGGGAGGACAGATACGCAGTATTTT. Translating gives CASSFEGTGRTDTQYF.

CDR3 bases: TGTGCCAGCAGTTTAGCCGGCGGGAGGCCACTTGGGACCCAGTACTTC. Its translation: CASSLAGGRPLGTQYF. The chain carries TRBV28 and TRBJ2-5; 8 bases are shared with TRBD2. Per germline, CDR1 MDHEN and CDR2 SYDVKM. V trimming: 2 bases; J trimming: 7 bases; junction bases outside the gene matches: 12. The length of the CDR3 is 16 residues.

The chain carries TRBV18 and TRBJ1-5, with 7 bases aligning to TRBD1. The CDR3 has 16 residues. In germline, CDR1 is KGHSH, CDR2 LQKENI. Trimming removed 2 bases from V and 1 base from J; junction bases left unmatched: 5. CDR3 nucleotide sequence: TGTGCCAGCTCACCAAGGGGGCCAGAAAGCAATCAGCCCCAGCATTTT. This translates into CASSPRGPESNQPQHF.

The chain is built from TRBV3-1 (or the pseudogene TRBV3-2) and TRBJ1-6; D remains unclear. Germline-derived CDR1 and CDR2 are LGHDT and YNNKEL (reference sequence). The germline V and J ends were trimmed by 6 bases and 10 bases, with 16 bases remaining between them. This CDR3 spans 14 amino acids. CDR3 sequence reads: CASSERLGRSPLHF. The CDR3 bases are TGTGCCAGCAGTGAGAGATTAGGTCGGTCACCCCTCCACTTT.

With regard to this clone: One junction end disagrees with the germline gene, perhaps due to a read error. The V call is TRBV3-1 (or the pseudogene TRBV3-2), the J call TRBJ2-3; 13 nucleotides agree with TRBD2. In germline, CDR1 is LGHDT, CDR2 YNNKEL (reference sequence). The CDR3 runs to 14 residues. CDR3 loop: CASCHGLAGAPQYF. In DNA form, the CDR3 reads TGTGCCAGCTGCCATGGACTAGCGGGGGCTCCACAGTATTTT.

This clone was recorded once. The chain uses TRBV29-1 and TRBJ2-5; 10 bases agree with TRBD2. Unmatched junction bases numbered 2, after V lost 3 bases and J lost 1 base. The CDR3 length is 14 residues. Germline values: CDR1 SQVTM, CDR2 ANQGSEA. CDR3 in DNA: TGCAGCGTTGACAAGCGGGGGGGCCAAGAGACCCAGTACTTC. Encoded protein: CSVDKRGGQETQYF.

V usage is TRBV3-1 (or the pseudogene TRBV3-2) and J usage is TRBJ1-2; 10 bases match TRBD1. CDR1 is LGHDT and CDR2 is YNNKEL in the germline V gene (reference sequence). The CDR3 totals 14 residues. Unmatched junction bases numbered 7, after V lost 4 bases and J lost 8 bases. The CDR3 loop is CASSLLTGGKGYTF. CDR3 coding DNA: TGTGCCAGCAGCCTCTTGACAGGGGGCAAGGGCTACACCTTC.

This clone came up a few times. The rearrangement uses TRBV19 and TRBJ1-1; 8 positions match TRBD1. The CDR3 is 13 residues long. In germline, CDR1 is LNHDA, CDR2 SQIVND (reference sequence). After removal of 5 bases from V and 3 bases from J, the junction contained 2 bases not matched to a gene. The chain's CDR3 is CASSHRGDTEAFF. The CDR3 nucleotides read TGTGCCAGTAGTCACAGGGGGGACACTGAAGCTTTCTTT.

The J gene is TRBJ2-2, the V gene TRBV7-3; D is unclear. Trimming shortened V by 6 bases and J by 0 bases, and 5 bases separated the two germline ends. This CDR3 is built from 13 residues. CDR1 and CDR2 from the germline V gene are SGHTA and FQGTGA. For the CDR3, the DNA is TGTGCCAGCAGTCATACGAACACCGGGGAGCTGTTTTTT. Its protein is CASSHTNTGELFF.

The chain is built from TRBV6-4 and TRBJ2-3; 7 positions agree with TRBD1. The ends lost 9 bases at V and 0 bases at J; junction bases unmatched: 6. This CDR3 has 14 amino acids. Germline V gene lookup returns CDR1 MRHNA and CDR2 SNTAGT. This CDR3 reads CAREQGSSTDTQYF. The CDR3 bases are TGTGCCAGGGAACAGGGGTCTAGCACAGATACGCAGTATTTT.

The chain links TRBV6-5 to TRBJ2-3; 7 nucleotides line up with TRBD2. Germline CDR1 MNHEY, CDR2 SVGAGI. J lost 4 bases, V lost 6 bases, and 7 bases had no gene match. The CDR3 runs 14 residues. The CDR3, as DNA: TGTGCCAGCAGCCCGGGACTAATGGCAGATACGCAGTATTTT. It encodes CASSPGLMADTQYF.

The chain links TRBV29-1 to TRBJ2-3, with unresolved D. The CDR3 totals 14 residues. V was pared by 4 bases and J by 2 bases, with 13 bases between. Germline CDR1 and CDR2: SQVTM and ANQGSEA. The CDR3 nucleotides read TGCAGCGTTGGGCTCAGTACCGTCACAGATACGCAGTATTTT. Its translation: CSVGLSTVTDTQYF.

The gene calls are TRBV4-1 and TRBJ2-1; TRBD1 might be the D (6 bases). From germline, CDR1 is MGHRA and CDR2 YSYEKL. Trimming took off 5 bases at V and 6 bases at J, with 17 bases between the two ends. The CDR3 extends over 15 amino acids. CDR3 DNA: TGCGCCAGCAGCGCCGACAGGCTTCTAGGCAATGAGCAGTTCTTC. It translates to CASSADRLLGNEQFF.